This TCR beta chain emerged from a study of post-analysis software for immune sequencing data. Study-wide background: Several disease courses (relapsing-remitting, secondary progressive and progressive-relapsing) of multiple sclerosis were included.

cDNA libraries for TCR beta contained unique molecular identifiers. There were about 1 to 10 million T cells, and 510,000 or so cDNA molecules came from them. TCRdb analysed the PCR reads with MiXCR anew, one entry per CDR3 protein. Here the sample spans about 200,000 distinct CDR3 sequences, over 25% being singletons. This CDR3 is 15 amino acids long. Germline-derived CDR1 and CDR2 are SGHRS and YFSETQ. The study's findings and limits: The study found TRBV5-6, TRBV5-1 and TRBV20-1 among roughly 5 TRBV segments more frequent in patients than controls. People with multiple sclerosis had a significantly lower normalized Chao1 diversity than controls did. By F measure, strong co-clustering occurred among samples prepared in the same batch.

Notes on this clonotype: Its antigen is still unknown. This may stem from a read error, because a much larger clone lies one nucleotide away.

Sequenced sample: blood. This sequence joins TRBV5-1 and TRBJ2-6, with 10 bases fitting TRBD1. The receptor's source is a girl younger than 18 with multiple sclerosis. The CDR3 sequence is CASGQGVSGAHVLTF. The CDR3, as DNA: TGCGCCAGCGGACAGGGGGTGTCTGGGGCCCACGTCCTGACTTTC.